One sample yielded the 25 T cell receptor beta chains listed below, sequenced in a study of cytomegalovirus exposure and HLA in healthy donors. With 60 Vbeta and 13 Jbeta primers, the PCR was carried out. Sequenced by immunoSEQ multiplex PCR; TCRdb stores in-frame clones only, minus some. Seen here are about 180,000 clones, 65% to 80% observed once, and the top ten hold 2% to 2.5%. The sample was PBMCs. The receptors were gathered from a woman in her twenties or thirties in good health and CMV-seropositive.

The chain links TRBV2 to TRBJ2-1, with 13 bases identical to TRBD2. The CDR3 loop spans 13 amino acids. J gave up 7 bases and V 8 bases, and 2 bases lay outside the gene matches. The germline V gene encodes CDR1 SNHLY and CDR2 FYNNEI. The CDR3 reads CASRTSGGNEQFF. CDR3 DNA sequence: TGTGCCAGCCGGACTAGCGGGGGAAATGAGCAGTTCTTC. Full variable domain (remainder filled in from reference TRBV2 and TRBJ2-1): EPEVTQTPSHQVTQMGQEVILRCVPISNHLYFYWYRQILGQKVEFLVSFYNNEISEKSEIFDDQFSVERPDGSNFTLKIRSTKLEDSAMYFCASRTSGGNEQFFGPGTRLTVL.

This rearrangement joins TRBV6-5 to TRBJ2-3; D not resolved. V dropped 5 bases and J dropped 3 bases, with 12 bases sitting between them. The CDR3 runs to 14 residues. Germline V lookup: CDR1 MNHEY, CDR2 SVGAGI. In DNA, the CDR3 is TGTGCCAGCAGTCAAACGTACTCGACAGATACGCAGTATTTT. This encodes CASSQTYSTDTQYF.

Note on this clone: Other nucleotide sequences in the sample specify the same CDR3. V and J are TRBV10-3 and TRBJ2-3, with 7 positions matching TRBD2. The CDR3 runs 13 residues. Germline values: CDR1 ENHRY, CDR2 SYGVKD. J gave up 1 base and V 6 bases, and 1 base lay outside the gene matches. The CDR3 loop is CAISLAGTDTQYF. DNA of the CDR3: TGTGCCATCAGCCTAGCGGGCACAGATACGCAGTATTTT.

This CDR3 reads CASKQGYYNEQFF. CDR3 DNA: TGTGCTAGTAAACAGGGGTACTACAATGAGCAGTTCTTC. The chain joins TRBV12-5 to TRBJ2-1, with 7 bases that match TRBD1. Germline CDR1 reads LGHNT; CDR2 reads FRNRAP. V trimming: 8 bases; J trimming: 3 bases; junction bases outside the gene matches: 4. The CDR3 extends over 13 amino acids.

The table lists this clone with a few counts. The rearrangement uses TRBV14 and TRBJ2-3, with D unclear. CDR3 size: 17 residues. Deletions cut 6 bases from V and 1 base from J, with 20 bases between. Germline CDR1 and CDR2: SGHDN and FVKESK. The CDR3 is CASSLTRPTIGTDTQYF. The CDR3 DNA is TGTGCCAGCAGTTTAACCCGACCAACTATAGGCACAGATACGCAGTATTTT.

The chain links TRBV10-2 to TRBJ2-6; D is possibly TRBD1 (6 bases). The V gene's germline CDR1 is WSHSY and CDR2 SAAADI. The CDR3 has 17 amino acids. Trimming pared 2 bases from V and 2 bases from J, leaving 13 bases between. The CDR3 sequence is CASSEAQGTAGANVLTF. CDR3 bases: TGCGCCAGCAGTGAGGCACAGGGTACTGCTGGGGCCAACGTCCTGACTTTC.

In this sample, this clone turned up once. CDR3 sequence (DNA): TGTGCCAGCAGCCCCAGTGTCTACGAGCAGTACTTC. Protein product: CASSPSVYEQYF. J is TRBJ2-7 and V is TRBV7-9, with D uncertain. The length of the CDR3 is 12 residues. V was shortened by 5 bases and J by 3 bases, with 8 bases between the two germline ends. CDR1 is SEHNR, CDR2 FQNEAQ, per germline (reference sequence).

This clone has just a few counts. V and J are TRBV6-1 and TRBJ2-2; D is uncertain. V lost 6 bases to trimming and J lost 6 bases, with 14 bases between them. The CDR3 has 14 amino acids. CDR1 MNHNS and CDR2 SASEGT come from the germline V gene. CDR3 loop: CASRGMSVAGELFF. CDR3 coding DNA: TGTGCCAGCAGGGGCATGTCGGTGGCCGGGGAGCTGTTTTTT.

J is TRBJ2-5 and V is TRBV7-8, with D uncertain. The J call is in doubt because the DNA end fits TRBJ2-7 better. Germline CDR1 SGHVS, CDR2 FQNEAQ. The CDR3 is made up of 15 amino acids. CDR3 DNA: TGTGCCAGCAGCTTAGAACTCTCGAGCTCCTACGAGCAGTACTTC. Translating it yields CASSLELSSSYEQYF.

The V and J genes are TRBV27 and TRBJ1-6; tentative D call: TRBD1 (6 bases). V lost 7 bases, J lost 5 bases, and 15 bases lay in between. CDR3 length: 15 residues. From germline, CDR1 is MNHEY and CDR2 SMNVEV (reference sequence). The CDR3 region has the DNA TGTGCCAGCACCTCCCGAGACAGGCATAATTCACCCCTCCACTTT. Residues: CASTSRDRHNSPLHF.

This clone was seen a handful of times. This chain links TRBV2 with TRBJ2-7; 9 bases agree with TRBD1. Per the germline V gene, CDR1 is SNHLY and CDR2 is FYNNEI. This CDR3 contains 13 residues. J was trimmed by 3 bases and V by 7 bases; bases with no gene match: 4. In nucleotides, the CDR3 is TGTGCCAGCAAACGGGACAGGGACTACGAGCAGTACTTC. It codes for CASKRDRDYEQYF.

V usage is TRBV10-3 and J usage is TRBJ2-3, with 13 bases aligning to TRBD2. Germline V gives CDR1 ENHRY, CDR2 SYGVKD. This CDR3 has 17 amino acids. The junction had 13 bases not matched to a gene; V was cut back by 5 bases and J by 8 bases. The CDR3: CAISQTTSGGPSVTQYF. Here the CDR3 DNA reads TGTGCCATCAGTCAAACGACTAGCGGGGGGCCAAGTGTTACGCAGTATTTT.

V usage is TRBV7-7 and J usage is TRBJ2-2, with 13 bases matching TRBD2. With 4 bases clipped from V and 4 bases from J, the junction kept 6 bases outside the gene matches. The length of the CDR3 is 17 residues. CDR1 is SSHAT and CDR2 is FNYEAQ in the germline V gene (reference sequence). CDR3 protein: CASSSGLAGAGTGELFF. The CDR3 region has the DNA TGTGCCAGCAGCTCTGGACTAGCGGGGGCCGGCACCGGGGAGCTGTTTTTT.

The rearrangement joins TRBV27 to TRBJ2-1, with TRBD1 identical over 7 bases. With 5 bases clipped from V and 6 bases from J, the junction kept 10 bases outside the gene matches. Germline V gene sequence: CDR1 MNHEY, CDR2 SMNVEV (reference sequence). The CDR3 runs to 15 residues. The CDR3 loop reads CASSPEQGMRNEQFF. The CDR3 bases are TGTGCCAGCAGTCCAGAACAGGGGATGCGCAATGAGCAGTTCTTC.

The J gene is TRBJ1-1, the V gene TRBV5-4; D call uncertain. Trimming pared 4 bases from V and 1 base from J, leaving 8 bases between. Germline lookup yields CDR1 SGHNT and CDR2 YYREEE (reference sequence). The CDR3 covers 13 residues. Written as DNA, the CDR3 is TGTGCCAGCAGCGCCTCGGGGAACACTGAAGCTTTCTTT. Its protein is CASSASGNTEAFF.

The V call is TRBV4-2, the J call TRBJ2-2; 9 nucleotides align to TRBD1. Losses at the gene ends were 2 bases for V and 7 bases for J; bases not matched to a gene: 8. Germline CDR1 is LGHNA and CDR2 is YNFKEQ. The CDR3 runs 16 residues. For the CDR3, the DNA is TGTGCCAGCAGCCAACTTACAGGGGGCGCGGACGGGGAGCTGTTTTTT. This encodes CASSQLTGGADGELFF.

The chain carries TRBV9 and TRBJ2-5, with D possibly being TRBD2 (5 bases). The germline CDR1 and CDR2 sequences are SGDLS and YYNGEE. The CDR3 spans 15 residues. V gave up 0 bases and J gave up 3 bases, with 12 bases separating them. The CDR3 nucleotides are TGTGCCAGCAGCGTAGGTAGGCAGAGGGAAGAGACCCAGTACTTC. Translated: CASSVGRQREETQYF.

The V call is TRBV11-1, the J call TRBJ1-1; 7 bases align to TRBD1. Germline assignment: CDR1 SGHAT and CDR2 FQDESV (reference sequence). This CDR3 spans 16 amino acids. V was pared by 5 bases and J by 0 bases, with 9 bases of the junction left unmatched. The DNA of the CDR3 is TGTGCCAGCAGCAACACTTCGACAGGGTTGAACACTGAAGCTTTCTTT. Encoded protein: CASSNTSTGLNTEAFF.

The chain joins TRBV4-2 to TRBJ2-3; 7 bases align to TRBD2. With V trimmed by 0 bases and J by 6 bases, 15 bases remained unmatched. Germline CDR1 LGHNA, CDR2 YNFKEQ. This CDR3 comprises 18 residues. CDR3: CASSQDNWRGNSVDTQYF. The CDR3, as DNA: TGTGCCAGCAGCCAAGATAATTGGCGGGGGAATTCGGTGGATACGCAGTATTTT.

This clone is medium-sized in the sample. The chain is built from TRBV6-4 and TRBJ2-3; 13 bases map to TRBD2. The germline V gene encodes CDR1 MRHNA and CDR2 SNTAGT. Losses at the gene ends were 2 bases for V and 4 bases for J; bases not matched to a gene: 0. The CDR3 extends over 15 amino acids. The DNA for the CDR3 is TGTGCCAGCAGTGACACTAGCGGGGGGGCAGATACGCAGTATTTT. It codes for CASSDTSGGADTQYF.

The rearrangement uses TRBV10-2 and TRBJ2-1; a possible D gene is TRBD1 (5 bases). Per germline, CDR1 WSHSY and CDR2 SAAADI. Deletions cut 3 bases from V and 8 bases from J, with 20 bases between. The CDR3 runs 16 residues. The CDR3 region is CASSDPRPRRGDEQFF. The CDR3 nucleotides are TGCGCCAGCAGTGACCCCAGGCCCAGAAGGGGCGATGAGCAGTTCTTC.

This clone was seen only once. The rearrangement joins TRBV28 to TRBJ2-1; TRBD2 matches 7 bases. The germline gives CDR1 MDHEN, CDR2 SYDVKM. Unmatched junction bases numbered 12, after V lost 4 bases and J lost 9 bases. The CDR3 covers 15 residues. The CDR3 DNA reads TGTGCCAGCAGTTCTCGGGCTAGCGGTGGTGGTGAGCAGTTCTTC. The encoded protein is CASSSRASGGGEQFF.

The chain is built from TRBV28 and TRBJ2-3; TRBD1 matches 7 bases. The CDR3 is 15 amino acids. CDR1 is MDHEN, CDR2 SYDVKM, per germline. Unmatched junction bases numbered 12, after V lost 6 bases and J lost 6 bases. CDR3 amino acids: CASRSGTAERDTQYF. For the CDR3, the DNA is TGTGCCAGCAGGTCCGGGACAGCGGAAAGGGATACGCAGTATTTT.

The count of this clone is one. The chain has TRBV2 and TRBJ1-5; D not resolved. Germline values: CDR1 SNHLY, CDR2 FYNNEI. V was pared by 8 bases and J by 3 bases, with 20 bases between. The CDR3 covers 16 residues. The CDR3, as DNA: TGTGCCAGCGCTACCTCTCTAGGATTAGACAATCAGCCCCAGCATTTT. Its protein is CASATSLGLDNQPQHF.

There are a few counts of this clone. This chain uses TRBV5-1 with TRBJ2-2; a possible D gene is TRBD1 (6 bases). CDR1 and CDR2 (germline): SGHRS, YFSETQ. The CDR3 is 13 amino acids. The V gene lost 1 base and the J gene lost 6 bases, with 7 bases spanning the gap. The CDR3 loop reads CASSLKGAGELFF. The DNA for the CDR3 is TGCGCCAGCAGCTTGAAGGGGGCCGGGGAGCTGTTTTTT.